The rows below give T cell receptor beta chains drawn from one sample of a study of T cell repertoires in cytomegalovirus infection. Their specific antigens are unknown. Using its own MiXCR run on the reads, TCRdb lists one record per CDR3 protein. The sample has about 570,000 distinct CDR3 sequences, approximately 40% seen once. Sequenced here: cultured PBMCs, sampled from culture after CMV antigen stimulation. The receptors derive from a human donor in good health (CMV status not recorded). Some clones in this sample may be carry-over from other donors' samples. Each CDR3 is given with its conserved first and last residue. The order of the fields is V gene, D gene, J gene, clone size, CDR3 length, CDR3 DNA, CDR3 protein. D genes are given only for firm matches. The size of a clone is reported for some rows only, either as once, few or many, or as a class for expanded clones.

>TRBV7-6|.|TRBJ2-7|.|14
TGTGCCAGCGATAGTGCACCTTCTTCCTACGAGCAGTACTTC
CASDSAPSSYEQYF
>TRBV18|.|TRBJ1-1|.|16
TGTGCCAGCTCCCCTCCTTCCCGGGCCGCGAACACTGAAGCTTTCTTT
CASSPPSRAANTEAFF
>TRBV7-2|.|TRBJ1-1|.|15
TGTGCCAGCAGCTTAGTGGGGGGGCCGGGGACTGAAGCTTTCTTT
CASSLVGGPGTEAFF
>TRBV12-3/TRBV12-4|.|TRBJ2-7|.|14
TGTGCCAGCAGCCCCGGGGAGGGGGTCTACGAGCAGTACTTC
CASSPGEGVYEQYF
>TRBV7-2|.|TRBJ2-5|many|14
TGTGCCAGCAGCCCCCAAGCGGGCCAAGAGACCCAGTACTTC
CASSPQAGQETQYF
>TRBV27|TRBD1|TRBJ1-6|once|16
TGTGCCAGCAGATCAGGGGGCCTAGTGTATAATTCACCCCTCCACTTT
CASRSGGLVYNSPLHF
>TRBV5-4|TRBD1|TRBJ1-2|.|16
TGTGCCAGCAGACCTAAGGGACAGGGAGTCAACTATGGCTACACCTTC
CASRPKGQGVNYGYTF
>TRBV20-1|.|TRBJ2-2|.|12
TGCAGTGCTAGCCACAACACCGGGGAGCTGTTTTTT
CSASHNTGELFF
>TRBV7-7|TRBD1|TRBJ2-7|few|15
TGTGCCAGCAGCCGAGGACAGGCCCACCCCTACGAGCAGTACTTC
CASSRGQAHPYEQYF
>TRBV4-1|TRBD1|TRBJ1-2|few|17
TGCGCCAGCAGCCAAGTAGGAGGGACAGGTCTCCCCTATGGCTACACCTTC
CASSQVGGTGLPYGYTF
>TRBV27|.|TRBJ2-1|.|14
TGTGCCAGCAGTTCGGGACTTGACCTTAATGAGCAGTTCTTC
CASSSGLDLNEQFF
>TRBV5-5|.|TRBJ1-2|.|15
TGTGCCAGCAGCTTTTCGCCAGGGGTCGCCGGTGGCTACACCTTC
CASSFSPGVAGGYTF
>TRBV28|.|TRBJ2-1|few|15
TGTGCCAGCAGTGGTCCGCGACTGACCTCCTATGAGCAGTTCTTC
CASSGPRLTSYEQFF
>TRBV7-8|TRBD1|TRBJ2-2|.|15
TGTGCCAGCAGCCCCAGGGGGCCGGATACCGGGGAGCTGTTTTTT
CASSPRGPDTGELFF
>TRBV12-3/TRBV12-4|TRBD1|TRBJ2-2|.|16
TGTGCCAGCACTCAAAACAGGGGAACGAACACCGGGGAGCTGTTTTTT
CASTQNRGTNTGELFF
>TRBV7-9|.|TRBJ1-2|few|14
TGTGCCAGCAGCCCTTCGACTCCACCAGGCGGCTACACCTTC
CASSPSTPPGGYTF
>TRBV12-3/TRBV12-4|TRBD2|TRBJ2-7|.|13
TGTGCCAGCCGAAGACTAGCAGAAAGAGAGCAGTACTTC
CASRRLAEREQYF